This section outlines one T cell receptor (beta chain) sequence together with its context. Both 60 Vbeta primers and 13 Jbeta primers went into the PCR. Here immunoSEQ multiplex PCR was the method, and the copy in TCRdb shows in-frame clones only, minus some. The profile shows some 200,000 clones, over 75% of them singletons. This entry belongs to a study of cytomegalovirus exposure and HLA in healthy donors. CDR3 size: 14 residues. Between the trimmed V and J ends, which lost 3 bases and 2 bases, there was a span of 8 bases. Germline V gene lookup returns CDR1 KGHSH and CDR2 LQKENI. The TCR was taken from a man in his fifties in good health and CMV-seronegative. The sequenced material came from PBMCs. The rearrangement uses TRBV18 and TRBJ2-1; the D is unclear. The CDR3 protein is CASSPAATYNEQFF. Here the CDR3 DNA reads TGTGCCAGCTCACCGGCGGCTACCTACAATGAGCAGTTCTTC.